These 5 T cell receptor beta chains share one sample of origin, sequenced in a study of blood T cell dynamics during melanoma immunotherapy. Only in-frame clones appear in the TCRdb table, and some are missing; sequencing was by immunoSEQ multiplex PCR. This sample has about 9,900 clones, with 65% to 90% found just once. Time point described: pre-treatment baseline. The sequencing here drew on blood, taken from a patient treated with checkpoint blockade. Receptors originate from a human donor with melanoma.

This chain uses TRBV5-8 with TRBJ2-5; a possible D gene is TRBD2 (5 bases). The CDR3 loop spans 15 amino acids. V was clipped by 0 bases and J by 2 bases, with 11 bases between them. Per germline, CDR1 SGHTS and CDR2 YDEGEE. Here the CDR3 reads CASSLVLTGQETQYF. The CDR3 bases are TGTGCCAGCAGCTTGGTGTTGACGGGACAAGAGACCCAGTACTTC.

The chain has TRBV11-2 and TRBJ2-2; D is perhaps TRBD2 (6 bases). Trimming cost V 4 bases and J 4 bases, with 13 bases left between them. CDR1 is SGHAT and CDR2 is FQNNGV in the germline V gene. The CDR3 contains 15 residues. The CDR3 region is CASSYPGLTTGELFF. Written as DNA, the CDR3 is TGTGCCAGCAGCTACCCGGGACTTACCACCGGGGAGCTGTTTTTT.

The chain carries TRBV7-6 and TRBJ2-3, with 12 bases aligning to TRBD2. There are 18 residues in the CDR3. The V gene's germline CDR1 is SGHVS and CDR2 FNYEAQ. The V segment lost 5 bases and the J segment 4 bases; nucleotides outside the gene matches: 13. CDR3 sequence reads: CASSPRASGGVVADTQYF. The CDR3 DNA reads as TGTGCCAGCAGCCCCCGGGCTAGCGGGGGGGTGGTGGCAGATACGCAGTATTTT.

The V call is TRBV2, the J call TRBJ1-1; 9 bases line up with TRBD1. The J segment lost 12 bases and the V segment lost 1 base, leaving 6 bases of the junction unmatched. CDR3 length equals 13 residues. Per the germline V gene, CDR1 is SNHLY and CDR2 is FYNNEI. In DNA, the CDR3 is TGTGCCAGCAGTGAAGAACAGGGGGCGCAAACTTTCTTT. This codes for CASSEEQGAQTFF.

The rearrangement joins TRBV19 to TRBJ1-5, with D unresolved. Germline V gives CDR1 LNHDA, CDR2 SQIVND (reference sequence). Trimming took 7 bases from V and 4 from J, leaving 20 bases between them. The CDR3 covers 16 residues. The CDR3 DNA sequence: TGTGCCAGTATTCACCTGGCGGGAGCGAGAAATCAGCCCCAGCATTTT. It encodes CASIHLAGARNQPQHF.